Each of the 27 T cell receptor beta chains below was sequenced from the same sample in a study of T cell responses to AZD1222 COVID-19 vaccine. TCRdb's table, derived via immunoSEQ multiplex PCR, lists solely in-frame clones and lacks some. The sample lists 130,000 to 150,000 clones, approximately 92% seen once, with approximately 1.7% in the top ten. Sequencing was performed on peripheral blood, taken on day 0 of AZD1222 vaccination. The receptor set was obtained from an adult in good health.

The rearrangement joins TRBV5-1 to TRBJ2-7; D is uncertain. The CDR3 covers 15 residues. Germline V lookup: CDR1 SGHRS, CDR2 YFSETQ. V lost 3 bases and J lost 4, with 17 bases in between. The CDR3, as DNA: TGCGCCAGCAGCTGGACCACCGACTCCAGATACGAGCAGTACTTC. Translation gives CASSWTTDSRYEQYF.

The chain links TRBV9 to TRBJ1-5; 7 bases map to TRBD1. CDR1 and CDR2 (germline): SGDLS, YYNGEE. This CDR3 is built from 15 residues. Trimming at V came to 0 bases and at J to 3 bases, leaving 3 bases not matched to a gene. CDR3 amino acids: CASSVGGTVNQPQHF. DNA for the CDR3: TGTGCCAGCAGCGTAGGCGGGACAGTCAATCAGCCCCAGCATTTT.

The gene calls are TRBV28 and TRBJ2-2, with TRBD1 as a possible D gene (6 bases). V was pared by 1 base and J by 2 bases, with 14 bases between. Germline V lookup: CDR1 MDHEN, CDR2 SYDVKM. The CDR3 extends over 17 amino acids. The CDR3, as DNA: TGTGCCAGCAGTTTATACTTCAGGGGCTCTAACACCGGGGAGCTGTTTTTT. Translating it yields CASSLYFRGSNTGELFF.

The chain links TRBV28 to TRBJ1-1, with TRBD1 as a possible D gene (5 bases). V shed 6 bases and J shed 5 bases, with 10 bases lying between them. Germline-derived CDR1 and CDR2 are MDHEN and SYDVKM. CDR3 size: 12 residues. CDR3 sequence (DNA): TGTGCCAGCAGGGGGCGGGAAACTGAAGCTTTCTTT. The encoded protein is CASRGRETEAFF.

This rearrangement joins TRBV5-1 to TRBJ1-4; D is unresolved. V dropped 5 bases and J dropped 3 bases, with 8 bases sitting between them. The CDR3 length is 13 residues. The germline V gene encodes CDR1 SGHRS and CDR2 YFSETQ. The CDR3 nucleotides read TGCGCCAGCAGGGGCGAGTCTAATGAAAAACTGTTTTTT. Protein sequence: CASRGESNEKLFF.

This chain uses TRBV28 with TRBJ1-4, with TRBD1 matching 7 bases. Looked up from germline, CDR1 is MDHEN and CDR2 is SYDVKM. Trimming at V came to 5 bases and at J to 6 bases, leaving 9 bases not matched to a gene. The CDR3 spans 15 residues. The CDR3 nucleotides read TGTGCCAGCAGTCCGCCCAGAGGGGGCTATGAAAAACTGTTTTTT. The encoded protein is CASSPPRGGYEKLFF.

The chain carries TRBV5-1 and TRBJ2-1, with D possibly being TRBD2 (6 bases). The CDR3 contains 14 residues. Per germline, CDR1 SGHRS and CDR2 YFSETQ. Trimming left V 4 bases short and J 6 bases short, with 14 bases between. The CDR3: CASSPRDSGNEQFF. The CDR3 DNA follows: TGCGCCAGCAGCCCACGGGATAGCGGCAATGAGCAGTTCTTC.

Remarks on this clone: Other DNA sequences in the same sample also yield this CDR3. Here the CDR3 reads CASRRAGSSYNEQFF. The CDR3 bases are TGTGCCAGTAGACGAGCGGGGAGCTCCTACAATGAGCAGTTCTTC. The chain employs TRBV19 and TRBJ2-1; 7 nucleotides line up with TRBD2. V shed 6 bases and J 0 bases; nucleotides not matched to a gene: 5. The length of the CDR3 is 15 residues. Per germline, CDR1 LNHDA and CDR2 SQIVND (reference sequence).

The J gene is TRBJ2-1, the V gene TRBV5-4, with 12 positions matching TRBD1. The J segment lost 10 bases and the V segment lost 4 bases, leaving 15 bases of the junction unmatched. From germline, CDR1 is SGHNT and CDR2 YYREEE (reference sequence). The CDR3 loop spans 17 amino acids. The CDR3 protein is CASSHALGTGGLREQFF. CDR3 sequence (DNA): TGTGCCAGCAGCCACGCGCTCGGGACAGGGGGCCTGCGGGAGCAGTTCTTC. The full variable domain, completed using reference TRBV5-4 and TRBJ2-1, is ETGVTQSPTHLIKTRGQQVTLRCSSQSGHNTVSWYQQALGQGPQFIFQYYREEENGRGNFPPRFSGLQFPNYSSELNVNALELDDSALYLCASSHALGTGGLREQFFGPGTRLTVL.

The chain combines TRBV9 with TRBJ1-1, with D uncertain. V was cut by 3 bases and J by 1 base, with 13 bases left in between. CDR1 and CDR2 from the germline V gene are SGDLS and YYNGEE. The CDR3 loop spans 15 amino acids. CDR3 in DNA: TGTGCCAGCAGCGCCGCGCGTGAAAGGAACACTGAAGCTTTCTTT. Translation gives CASSAARERNTEAFF.

The chain uses TRBV11-2 and TRBJ1-6; possible D gene TRBD1, 6 bases. Germline assignment: CDR1 SGHAT and CDR2 FQNNGV. This CDR3 region has 15 residues. V lost 0 bases and J 9 bases, leaving 12 bases between the germline ends. CDR3 in amino acids: CASSLEGRGASPLHF. CDR3 in DNA: TGTGCCAGCAGCTTAGAAGGACGGGGGGCTTCACCCCTCCACTTT.

This chain connects TRBV7-9 to TRBJ1-4; perhaps TRBD1 as D (5 bases). In germline, CDR1 is SEHNR, CDR2 FQNEAQ (reference sequence). The CDR3 loop spans 15 amino acids. Deletions cut 3 bases from V and 0 bases from J, with 8 bases between. CDR3 loop: CASSFRDPTNEKLFF. As DNA, the CDR3 is TGTGCCAGCAGCTTCCGGGACCCAACTAATGAAAAACTGTTTTTT. The whole variable domain, filled in from reference TRBV7-9 and TRBJ1-4, reads DTGVSQNPRHKITKRGQNVTFRCDPISEHNRLYWYRQTLGQGPEFLTYFQNEAQLEKSRLLSDRFSAERPKGSFSTLEIQRTEQGDSAMYLCASSFRDPTNEKLFFGSGTQLSVL.

This rearrangement joins TRBV5-4 to TRBJ2-7; D is perhaps TRBD1 or TRBD2 (6 bases each). Germline lookup yields CDR1 SGHNT and CDR2 YYREEE (reference sequence). This CDR3 is 15 amino acids long. V dropped 5 bases and J dropped 4 bases, with 19 bases sitting between them. The CDR3 DNA follows: TGTGCCAGCAGGCTAGACTCGGGGGCGGATTACGAGCAGTACTTC. Protein product: CASRLDSGADYEQYF.

This chain connects TRBV13 to TRBJ1-6, with D possibly TRBD1 on 5 matching bases. V was cut by 5 bases and J by 6 bases, with 17 bases left in between. CDR1 PRHDT and CDR2 FYEKMQ come from the germline V gene (reference sequence). This CDR3 region has 16 residues. CDR3 nucleotides: TGTGCCAGCAGCGAAGAAAAGGGGACCTTTAATTCACCCCTCCACTTT. It specifies CASSEEKGTFNSPLHF.

In this sample, this clone turned up once. CDR3 residues: CASSSGTSGSGYQQYF. The CDR3 DNA reads as TGTGCCAGCAGTTCCGGGACTAGCGGGAGCGGATACCAGCAGTACTTC. This chain connects TRBV6-5 to TRBJ2-7, with 14 bases matching TRBD2. This CDR3 spans 16 amino acids. V lost 4 bases, J lost 8 bases, and 10 bases stayed unmatched. Germline CDR1 reads MNHEY; CDR2 reads SVGAGI.

The J gene is TRBJ2-6, the V gene TRBV6-1, with 9 bases aligning to TRBD1. Per the germline V gene, CDR1 is MNHNS and CDR2 is SASEGT. V shed 2 bases and J 1 base; nucleotides not matched to a gene: 9. CDR3 length: 19 amino acids. The CDR3, as DNA: TGTGCCAGCAGTGAAAACAGGGGGCTTCTTCTTTCTGGGGCCAACGTCCTGACTTTC. Protein sequence: CASSENRGLLLSGANVLTF.

V gene TRBV27 combines with J gene TRBJ2-3; D is uncertain. In germline, CDR1 is MNHEY, CDR2 SMNVEV (reference sequence). The V end lost 3 bases, the J end lost 3 bases, and 16 bases lay between the germline ends. This CDR3 comprises 16 residues. In DNA form, the CDR3 reads TGTGCCAGCAGTTTGTATTTTGGAGCGATTACAGATACGCAGTATTTT. Residues: CASSLYFGAITDTQYF.

The CDR3 reads CASSQRVSYNSPLHF. The DNA of the CDR3 is TGCGCCAGCAGCCAGAGGGTTAGCTATAATTCACCCCTCCACTTT. The V and J genes are TRBV4-1 and TRBJ1-6; no clear D. V lost 3 bases to trimming and J lost 3 bases, with 9 bases between them. The V gene's germline CDR1 is MGHRA and CDR2 YSYEKL. There are 15 residues in the CDR3.

The chain is built from TRBV2 and TRBJ1-2, with a possible D match to TRBD1 (5 bases). V lost 6 bases and J lost 4, with 15 bases in between. From germline, CDR1 is SNHLY and CDR2 FYNNEI. The CDR3 has 14 residues. CDR3 coding DNA: TGTGCCAGCAGGGCTCCGGGGGGATTCTATGGCTACACCTTC. It specifies CASRAPGGFYGYTF.

The chain recombines TRBV6-5 with TRBJ2-2; D gene uncertain. Germline lookup yields CDR1 MNHEY and CDR2 SVGAGI. V was pared by 6 bases and J by 5 bases, with 7 bases between. This CDR3 has 12 residues. The CDR3 coding sequence is TGTGCCAGCAGGATGGGAACCGGGGAGCTGTTTTTT. Protein: CASRMGTGELFF.

This sequence joins TRBV7-2 and TRBJ1-6; D is perhaps TRBD1 (6 bases). The V end was cut by 5 bases, the J end by 7 bases, with 15 bases between. This CDR3 has 15 amino acids. The germline V gene encodes CDR1 SGHTA and CDR2 FQGNSA. This chain's CDR3 is CASSAGALENSPLHF. The CDR3 DNA reads TGTGCCAGCAGCGCAGGGGCGTTGGAGAATTCACCCCTCCACTTT.

The J gene is TRBJ2-7, the V gene TRBV28, with D tentatively TRBD1 or TRBD2 (6 bases each). The CDR3 covers 15 residues. In germline, CDR1 is MDHEN, CDR2 SYDVKM. V lost 3 bases, J lost 3 bases, and 15 bases lay in between. The CDR3 is CASSLSARGLYEQYF. For the CDR3, the DNA is TGTGCCAGCAGTTTGTCAGCTCGGGGGCTCTACGAGCAGTACTTC.

V gene TRBV6-4 combines with J gene TRBJ2-1, with TRBD2 matching 9 bases. This CDR3 is built from 19 residues. The germline V gene encodes CDR1 MRHNA and CDR2 SNTAGT. V trimming: 0 bases; J trimming: 7 bases; junction bases outside the gene matches: 16. Written as DNA, the CDR3 is TGTGCCAGCAGTGACTCGATAGGACCGGGACTAGCTAAGAGGAATGAGCAGTTCTTC. Translated: CASSDSIGPGLAKRNEQFF.

This sequence joins TRBV11-2 and TRBJ1-1; D is unresolved. Looked up from germline, CDR1 is SGHAT and CDR2 is FQNNGV. This CDR3 has 15 residues. The V end lost 1 base, the J end lost 0 bases, and 9 bases lay between the germline ends. CDR3 sequence: CASSLVRGMNTEAFF. CDR3 coding DNA: TGTGCCAGCAGCTTAGTGAGAGGGATGAACACTGAAGCTTTCTTT.

This rearrangement joins TRBV27 to TRBJ2-3, with D possibly TRBD1 on 6 matching bases. Germline V lookup: CDR1 MNHEY, CDR2 SMNVEV (reference sequence). Trimming stripped 3 bases from V and 4 bases from J, with 14 bases between. The CDR3 runs 15 residues. CDR3 sequence: CASSFRWTEPDTQYF. The CDR3 DNA is TGTGCCAGCAGTTTCCGATGGACAGAGCCAGATACGCAGTATTTT.

The rearrangement links TRBV7-9 to TRBJ1-1; possible D gene TRBD1, 6 bases. The V gene lost 1 base and the J gene lost 10 bases, with 19 bases spanning the gap. Germline CDR1 SEHNR, CDR2 FQNEAQ (reference sequence). CDR3 length: 15 residues. Here the CDR3 reads CASSLELGGPKGAFF. CDR3 DNA: TGTGCCAGCAGCTTAGAGTTGGGGGGCCCGAAGGGAGCTTTCTTT.

The chain joins TRBV5-1 to TRBJ2-2; D gene ambiguous. Germline V gene lookup returns CDR1 SGHRS and CDR2 YFSETQ. V lost 0 bases and J 1 base, leaving 4 bases between the germline ends. The CDR3 has 14 amino acids. The CDR3 region has the DNA TGCGCCAGCAGCTTGGACAGGAACACCGGGGAGCTGTTTTTT. It encodes CASSLDRNTGELFF.